In its sample, the clone carrying this T cell receptor beta chain was seen a few times. The record originates from a study of blood T cell repertoires in COVID-19. J lost 2 bases, V lost 3 bases, and 5 bases had no gene match. The CDR3 extends over 14 amino acids. CDR1 DFQATT and CDR2 SNEGSKA come from the germline V gene (reference sequence). Sequencing was performed with immunoSEQ multiplex PCR; in TCRdb, only in-frame clones are kept and a portion is missing. The table lists 85,000 to 100,000 clones, 79% of them singletons. This chain joins TRBV20-1 and TRBJ2-3, with 7 nucleotides matching TRBD2. Material for sequencing was peripheral blood. The TCR sequence derives from a woman aged 80 or over with active or convalescent COVID-19. The DNA for the CDR3 is TGCAGTGCTAGTGCTAGCGGACCCACAGATACGCAGTATTTT. Translation: CSASASGPTDTQYF.